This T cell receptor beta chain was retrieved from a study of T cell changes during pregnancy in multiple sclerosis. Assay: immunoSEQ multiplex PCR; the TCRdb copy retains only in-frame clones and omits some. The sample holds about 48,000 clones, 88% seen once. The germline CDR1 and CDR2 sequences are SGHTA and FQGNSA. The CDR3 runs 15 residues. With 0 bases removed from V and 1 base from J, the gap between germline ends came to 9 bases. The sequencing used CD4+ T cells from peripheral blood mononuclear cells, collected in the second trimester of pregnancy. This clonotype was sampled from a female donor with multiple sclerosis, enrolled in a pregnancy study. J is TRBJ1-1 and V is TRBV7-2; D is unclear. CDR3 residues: CASSLAGPGNTEAFF. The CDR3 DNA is TGTGCCAGCAGCTTAGCTGGGCCCGGGAACACTGAAGCTTTCTTT.